Listed below are T cell receptor beta chains from one sample, sequenced in a study of T cell responses to AZD1222 COVID-19 vaccine. TCRdb keeps only in-frame clones here, not all; method: immunoSEQ multiplex PCR. The table lists about 140,000 clones, 80% to 95% of them singletons. The source was peripheral blood, collected 28 days after the second AZD1222 dose. These receptor sequences come from an adult who received the AZD1222 COVID-19 vaccine. CDR3s include the opening cysteine and the closing phenylalanine or tryptophan. D genes are given only for firm matches. Size is stated for part of the rows, as once, few or many counts, or as a class when the clone is expanded.

>-|-|TRBV5-4|TRBJ1-4
CASRLGQTANEKLFF
TGTGCCAGCAGGTTGGGCCAGACAGCAAACGAAAAACTGTTTTTT
>-|-|TRBV4-2|TRBJ2-1
CASSTDVIAPYNEQFF
TGTGCCAGCAGCACAGACGTTATAGCACCATACAATGAGCAGTTCTTC
>-|once|TRBV7-3|TRBJ2-2
CASSLESANTGELFF
TGTGCCAGCAGCTTAGAGAGCGCGAACACCGGGGAGCTGTTTTTT
>-|-|TRBV7-3|TRBJ2-2
CASSLSGGPGTGELFF
TGTGCCAGCAGCTTGTCTGGGGGGCCGGGCACCGGGGAGCTGTTTTTT
>-|-|TRBV3-1/TRBV3-2|TRBJ1-1
CASSQFIGTEAFF
TGTGCCAGCAGCCAATTCATCGGCACTGAAGCTTTCTTT
>-|-|TRBV11-2|TRBJ2-5
CASSLAGGLKHF
TGTGCCAGCAGCTTAGCAGGGGGACTGAAACACTTC
>-|-|TRBV6-2/TRBV6-3|TRBJ1-2
CASSPRSLYGYTF
TGTGCCAGCAGTCCCCGCTCACTTTATGGCTACACCTTC
>-|-|TRBV7-2|TRBJ1-2
CASSFQSGTESNYGYTF
TGTGCCAGCAGCTTCCAATCCGGGACGGAATCTAACTATGGCTACACCTTC
>TRBD2|-|TRBV6-5|TRBJ2-3
CASRSGIATDTQYF
TGTGCCAGCAGGAGCGGGATCGCCACAGATACGCAGTATTTT
>TRBD1|-|TRBV23-1|TRBJ1-3
CASPRTGTNTIYF
TGCGCCAGCCCGCGGACAGGCACAAACACCATATATTTT
>-|once|TRBV27|TRBJ1-5
CASSFPNPGRPQPQHF
TGTGCCAGCAGTTTCCCTAACCCAGGACGGCCCCAGCCCCAGCATTTT
>TRBD1|-|TRBV19|TRBJ1-5
CASSIEGKEDRKDYSNQPQHF
TGTGCCAGTAGTATAGAGGGTAAGGAGGACAGGAAAGATTATAGCAATCAGCCCCAGCATTTT
>-|-|TRBV5-4|TRBJ2-7
CASSSRGATYEQYF
TGTGCCAGCAGTTCCCGGGGGGCGACCTACGAGCAGTACTTC
>-|-|TRBV19|TRBJ1-5
CASSEQGNQPQHF
TGTGCCAGTAGTGAACAGGGAAATCAGCCCCAGCATTTT